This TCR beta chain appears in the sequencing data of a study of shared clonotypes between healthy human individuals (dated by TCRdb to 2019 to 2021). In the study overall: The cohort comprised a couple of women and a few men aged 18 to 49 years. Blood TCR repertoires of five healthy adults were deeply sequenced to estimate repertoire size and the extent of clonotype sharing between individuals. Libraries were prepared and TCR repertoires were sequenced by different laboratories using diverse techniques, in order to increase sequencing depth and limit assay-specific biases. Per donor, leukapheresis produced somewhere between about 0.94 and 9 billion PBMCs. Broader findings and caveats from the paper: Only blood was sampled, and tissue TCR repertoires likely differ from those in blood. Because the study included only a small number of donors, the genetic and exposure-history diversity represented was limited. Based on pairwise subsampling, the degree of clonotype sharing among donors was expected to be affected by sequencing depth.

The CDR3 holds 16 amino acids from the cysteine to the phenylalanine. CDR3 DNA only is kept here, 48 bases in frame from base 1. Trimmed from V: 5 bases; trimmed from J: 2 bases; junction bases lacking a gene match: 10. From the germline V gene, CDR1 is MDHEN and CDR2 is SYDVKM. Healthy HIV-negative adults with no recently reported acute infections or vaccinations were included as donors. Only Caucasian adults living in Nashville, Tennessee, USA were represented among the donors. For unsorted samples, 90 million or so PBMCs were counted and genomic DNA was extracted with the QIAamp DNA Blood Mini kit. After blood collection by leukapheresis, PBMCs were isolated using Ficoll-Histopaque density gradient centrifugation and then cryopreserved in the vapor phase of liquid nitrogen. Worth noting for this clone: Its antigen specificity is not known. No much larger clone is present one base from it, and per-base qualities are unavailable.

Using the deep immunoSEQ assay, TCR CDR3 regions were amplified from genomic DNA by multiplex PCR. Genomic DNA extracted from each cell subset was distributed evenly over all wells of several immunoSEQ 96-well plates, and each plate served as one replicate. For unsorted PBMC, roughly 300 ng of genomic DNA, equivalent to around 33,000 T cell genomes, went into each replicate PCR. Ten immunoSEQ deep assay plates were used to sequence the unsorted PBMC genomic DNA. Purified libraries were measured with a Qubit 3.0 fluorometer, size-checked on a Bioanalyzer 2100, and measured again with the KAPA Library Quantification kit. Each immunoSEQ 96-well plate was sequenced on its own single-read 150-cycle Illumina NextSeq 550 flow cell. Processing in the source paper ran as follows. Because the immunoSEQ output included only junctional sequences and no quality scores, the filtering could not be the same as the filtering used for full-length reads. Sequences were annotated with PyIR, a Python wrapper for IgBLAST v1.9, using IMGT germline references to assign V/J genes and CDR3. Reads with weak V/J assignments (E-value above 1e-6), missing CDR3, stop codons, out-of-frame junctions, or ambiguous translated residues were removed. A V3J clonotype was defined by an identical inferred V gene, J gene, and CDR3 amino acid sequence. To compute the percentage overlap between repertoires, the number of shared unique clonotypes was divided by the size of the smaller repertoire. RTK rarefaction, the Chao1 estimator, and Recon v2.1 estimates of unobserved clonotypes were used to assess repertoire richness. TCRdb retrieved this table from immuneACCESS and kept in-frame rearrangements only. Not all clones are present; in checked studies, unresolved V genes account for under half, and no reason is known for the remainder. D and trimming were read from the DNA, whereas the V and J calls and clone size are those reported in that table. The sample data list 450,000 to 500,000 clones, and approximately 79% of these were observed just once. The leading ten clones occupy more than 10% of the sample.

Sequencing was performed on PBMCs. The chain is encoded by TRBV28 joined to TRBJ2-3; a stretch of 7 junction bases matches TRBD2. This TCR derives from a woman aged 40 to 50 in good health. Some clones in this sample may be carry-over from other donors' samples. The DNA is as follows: TGTGCCAGCAGTCCCCAAGCGGGACGGGCCACAGATACGCAGTATTTT. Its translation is CASSPQAGRATDTQYF.